Listed below are T cell receptor beta chains from one sample, sequenced in a study of persistence of HIV-infected CD4 T cells. These receptors are not linked to any known antigen. Profiling relied on immunoSEQ multiplex PCR, and the TCRdb table lists in-frame clones only, not all of them. The data show approximately 34,000 clones, roughly four fifths seen once. Sequenced here: CD4+ T cells sorted from PBMCs after 18-hour stimulation, sampled from a patient who received antiretroviral therapy. Receptors originate from an adult woman with HIV who was CMV-seropositive. CDR3s include the opening cysteine and the closing phenylalanine or tryptophan. The D gene is left open where the match is weak. Clone size is shown for a subset of rows, as once, few, many or a class of expanded clone.

size | J | V | D | DNA | CDR3
. | TRBJ2-1 | TRBV29-1 | TRBD2 | TGCAGCGTTGAAGATCAGGCTAGCGGGAAACAGTTCTTC | CSVEDQASGKQFF
. | TRBJ1-2 | TRBV5-6 | . | TGTGCCAGCAGCTTAGGGCCGGGAACCTATGGCTACACCTTC | CASSLGPGTYGYTF
. | TRBJ2-7 | TRBV28 | . | TGTGCCAGCAGTTCCGCCGGGGCGGACTCCTACGAGCAGTACTTC | CASSSAGADSYEQYF
. | TRBJ1-3 | TRBV28 | TRBD1 | TGTGCCAGCAGTCGACGGGACAGAGCCTCTGGAAACACCATATATTTT | CASSRRDRASGNTIYF
. | TRBJ2-5 | TRBV3-1/TRBV3-2 | . | TGTGCCAGTCGACAGAGCCCCAAGATGACCCAGTACTTC | CASRQSPKMTQYF
. | TRBJ1-2 | TRBV5-5 | TRBD1 | TGTGCCAGCAGCCGTGACAGGGGGCAGAATTTGGGCTACACCTTC | CASSRDRGQNLGYTF
. | TRBJ1-3 | TRBV7-9 | TRBD1 | TGTGCCAGCAGTACAGGGGGCTCTGGAAACACCATATATTTT | CASSTGGSGNTIYF
few | TRBJ1-5 | TRBV2 | . | TGTGCCAGCAGTGACAGGGCTGGGGAACAGCCCCAGCATTTT | CASSDRAGEQPQHF
. | TRBJ1-2 | TRBV20-1 | . | TGCAGTGCTAGTGCAGCCGTTCTTTCCTCCTATGGCTACACCTTC | CSASAAVLSSYGYTF
once | TRBJ1-1 | TRBV12-3/TRBV12-4 | TRBD1 | TGTGCCAGCAGTTTCCTAGGGACAGGTGCTTTCTTT | CASSFLGTGAFF
. | TRBJ1-1 | TRBV20-1 | TRBD1 | TGCAGTGCTAGTCTGCCAGGGGGGTGGACTGAAGCTTTCTTT | CSASLPGGWTEAFF
. | TRBJ2-6 | TRBV28 | . | TGTGCCAGCAGTCGGACATTCTCTGGGGCCAACGTCCTGACTTTC | CASSRTFSGANVLTF
. | TRBJ1-6 | TRBV27 | TRBD1 | TGTGCCAGCAGCTTAAGGGGACAGGGGGTTGGGAAAAATTCACCCCTCCACTTT | CASSLRGQGVGKNSPLHF
. | TRBJ1-3 | TRBV3-1/TRBV3-2 | . | TGTGCCAGCAGCCAAGGAAGGACAGCGCGGGGAAACACCATATATTTT | CASSQGRTARGNTIYF
. | TRBJ2-3 | TRBV24-1 | . | TGTGCCATCCCCGCGACCACAGATACGCAGTATTTT | CAIPATTDTQYF
. | TRBJ1-3 | TRBV5-5 | . | TGTGCCAGCAGCTTGGACCAGGGCCTTGGGAACACCATATATTTT | CASSLDQGLGNTIYF
. | TRBJ2-7 | TRBV28 | . | TGTGCCAGCAGTTTGTTCCGGGGGATGTTTGAGACCTACGAGCAGTACTTC | CASSLFRGMFETYEQYF